The 9 T cell receptor beta chains listed next were all sequenced from one sample in a study of blood T cell repertoires in COVID-19. The table came from immunoSEQ multiplex PCR; TCRdb's copy has only in-frame clones and leaves some out. The data hold approximately 390,000 clones, with 70% to 90% observed a single time. The sequenced sample consisted of PBMCs or T cells enriched from blood (not recorded which). All receptors derive from a woman aged 40-49 years with acute COVID-19.

This rearrangement joins TRBV30 to TRBJ1-2, with TRBD1 matching 7 bases. The CDR3 loop spans 12 amino acids. V was pared by 1 base and J by 10 bases, with 6 bases of the junction left unmatched. Germline lookup yields CDR1 GTSNPN and CDR2 SVGIG (reference sequence). In DNA form, the CDR3 reads TGTGCCTGGAGTGACCCAGGGGGTGACTACACCTTC. This gives the protein CAWSDPGGDYTF. Filled out from reference TRBV30 and TRBJ1-2, the complete variable domain reads SQTIHQWPATLVQPVGSPLSLECTVEGTSNPNLYWYRQAAGRGLQLLFYSVGIGQISSEVPQNLSASRPQDRQFILSSKKLLLSDSGFYLCAWSDPGGDYTFGSGTRLTVV.

The chain uses TRBV19 and TRBJ1-4, with no clear D. Germline V gene lookup returns CDR1 LNHDA and CDR2 SQIVND (reference sequence). V was shortened by 6 bases and J by 7 bases, with 15 bases between the two germline ends. The CDR3 is 14 residues long. As DNA, the CDR3 is TGTGCCAGTAGAAGAGGATCGCCGAGTGAAAAACTGTTTTTT. It encodes CASRRGSPSEKLFF.

There are a few counts of this clone. The CDR3 is CATSDLRGSGNQPQHF. As DNA, the CDR3 is TGTGCCACCAGTGATTTGAGGGGGTCGGGCAATCAGCCCCAGCATTTT. This rearrangement joins TRBV24-1 to TRBJ1-5; D perhaps matches TRBD1 (6 bases). V lost 0 bases and J lost 2, with 10 bases in between. The CDR3 runs 16 residues. Germline V gene sequence: CDR1 KGHDR, CDR2 SFDVKD.

For this clone: The junction shows a germline mismatch at one end, possibly a read error. The chain combines TRBV2 with TRBJ2-1, with 7 bases that match TRBD1. The CDR3 has 15 amino acids. CDR1 and CDR2 (germline): SNHLY, FYNNEI. CDR3: CASREDRAVYNEQFF. The CDR3 coding sequence is TGTGCCAGCAGGGAAGACAGGGCAGTCTACAATGAGCAGTTCTTC.

This chain connects TRBV24-1 to TRBJ2-1; perhaps TRBD2 as D (5 bases). Trimming removed 4 bases at V and 0 bases at J, with 9 bases between. The CDR3 sequence is 15 residues long. Per the germline V gene, CDR1 is KGHDR and CDR2 is SFDVKD. The CDR3 DNA is TGTGCCACCAGTGAGCGGGCCAACTCCTACAATGAGCAGTTCTTC. Protein: CATSERANSYNEQFF.

This sequence joins TRBV5-4 and TRBJ1-2; 10 bases line up with TRBD1. Germline V lookup: CDR1 SGHNT, CDR2 YYREEE (reference sequence). The V segment lost 3 bases and the J segment 5 bases; nucleotides outside the gene matches: 4. The CDR3 contains 14 residues. The CDR3 bases are TGTGCCAGCAGCTGGGACAGGGGACCGTATGGCTACACCTTC. Encoded protein: CASSWDRGPYGYTF. The full variable domain, its missing parts supplied by reference TRBV5-4 and TRBJ1-2, is ETGVTQSPTHLIKTRGQQVTLRCSSQSGHNTVSWYQQALGQGPQFIFQYYREEENGRGNFPPRFSGLQFPNYSSELNVNALELDDSALYLCASSWDRGPYGYTFGSGTRLTVV.

This clone is a singleton in its sample. This CDR3 reads CASRPQGAYGGYTF. In nucleotides, the CDR3 is TGTGCCAGCAGGCCTCAGGGGGCATATGGTGGCTACACCTTC. The chain is built from TRBV3-1 (or the pseudogene TRBV3-2) and TRBJ1-2, with 8 bases that match TRBD1. The CDR3 length is 14 residues. Germline CDR1 is LGHDT and CDR2 is YNNKEL (reference sequence). Trimming at V came to 6 bases and at J to 7 bases, leaving 10 bases not matched to a gene.

V is TRBV7-2 and J is TRBJ2-1; possibly TRBD2 for D (5 bases). Trimming removed 5 bases at V and 5 bases at J, with 16 bases between. CDR1 and CDR2 (germline): SGHTA, FQGNSA. The CDR3 totals 15 residues. The CDR3 protein is CASSTQWGANNEQFF. CDR3 nucleotides: TGTGCCAGCAGCACGCAGTGGGGAGCTAACAATGAGCAGTTCTTC.

The chain links TRBV19 to TRBJ1-4, with a tentative D call TRBD1 (5 bases). Germline V gives CDR1 LNHDA, CDR2 SQIVND (reference sequence). The V end was cut by 3 bases, the J end by 3 bases, with 11 bases between. This CDR3 region has 15 residues. Here the CDR3 reads CASSIRREANEKLFF. CDR3 nucleotide sequence: TGTGCCAGTAGTATCCGCAGGGAGGCTAATGAAAAACTGTTTTTT.